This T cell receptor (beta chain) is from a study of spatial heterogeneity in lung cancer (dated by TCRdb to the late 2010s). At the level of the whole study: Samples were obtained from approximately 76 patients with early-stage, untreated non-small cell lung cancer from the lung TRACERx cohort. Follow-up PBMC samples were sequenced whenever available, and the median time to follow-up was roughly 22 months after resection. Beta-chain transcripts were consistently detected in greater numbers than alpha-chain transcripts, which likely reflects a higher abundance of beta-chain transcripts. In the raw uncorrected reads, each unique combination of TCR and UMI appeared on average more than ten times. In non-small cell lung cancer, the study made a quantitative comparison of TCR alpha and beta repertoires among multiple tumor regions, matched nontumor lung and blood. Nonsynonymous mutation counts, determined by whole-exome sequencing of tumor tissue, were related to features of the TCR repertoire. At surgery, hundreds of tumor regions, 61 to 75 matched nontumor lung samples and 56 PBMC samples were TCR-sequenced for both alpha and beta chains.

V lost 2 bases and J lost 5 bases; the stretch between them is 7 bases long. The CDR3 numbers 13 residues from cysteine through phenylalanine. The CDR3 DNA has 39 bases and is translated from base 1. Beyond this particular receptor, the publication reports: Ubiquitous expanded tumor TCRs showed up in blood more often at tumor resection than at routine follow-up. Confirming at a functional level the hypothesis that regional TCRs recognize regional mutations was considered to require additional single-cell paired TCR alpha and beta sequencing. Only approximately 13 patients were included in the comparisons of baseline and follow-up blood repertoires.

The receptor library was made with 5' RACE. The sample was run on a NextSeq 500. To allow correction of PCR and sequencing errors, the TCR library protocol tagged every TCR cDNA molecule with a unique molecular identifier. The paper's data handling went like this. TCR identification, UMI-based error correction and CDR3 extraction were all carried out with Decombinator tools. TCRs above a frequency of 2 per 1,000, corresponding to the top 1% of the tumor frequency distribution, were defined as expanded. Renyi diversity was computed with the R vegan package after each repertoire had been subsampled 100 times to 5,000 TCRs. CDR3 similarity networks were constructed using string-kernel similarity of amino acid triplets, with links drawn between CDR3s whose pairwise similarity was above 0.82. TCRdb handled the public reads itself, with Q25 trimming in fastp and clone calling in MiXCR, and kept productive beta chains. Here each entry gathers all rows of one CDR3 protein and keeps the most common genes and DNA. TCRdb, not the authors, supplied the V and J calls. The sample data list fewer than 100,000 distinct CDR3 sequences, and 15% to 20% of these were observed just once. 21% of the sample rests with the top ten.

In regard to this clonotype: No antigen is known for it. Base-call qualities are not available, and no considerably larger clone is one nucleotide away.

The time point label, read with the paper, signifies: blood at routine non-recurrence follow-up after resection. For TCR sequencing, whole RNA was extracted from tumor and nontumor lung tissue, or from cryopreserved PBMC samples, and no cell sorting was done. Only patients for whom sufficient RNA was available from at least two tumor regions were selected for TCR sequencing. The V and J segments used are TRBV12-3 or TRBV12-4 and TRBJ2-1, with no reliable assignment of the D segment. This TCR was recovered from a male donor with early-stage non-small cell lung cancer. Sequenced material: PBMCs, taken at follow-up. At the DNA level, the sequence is TGTGCCAGCAGTTTACATCAGGACAATGAGCAGTTCTTC. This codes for CASSLHQDNEQFF.